These T cell receptor beta chains were read from a single sample in a study of beta chain features in type 1 diabetes. Data came from immunoSEQ multiplex PCR; TCRdb stores just in-frame clones and leaves some out. The data show more than 300,000 clones, about 12% seen once. The sample consisted of naive CD4+ T cells from blood. These receptors originate from a man aged 18 to 30 in good health. The CDR3 runs from the conserved cysteine through the conserved F or W. Fields, in order: J gene, clone size, V gene, CDR3 protein. Clone size appears in some rows only: once, few, many, or a class for an expanded clone.

J: TRBJ2-2; size: NA; V: TRBV12-5; CDR3: CASGFTGDTGELFF
J: TRBJ2-6; size: NA; V: TRBV2; CDR3: CASRGAPGANVLTF
J: TRBJ1-2; size: few; V: TRBV7-2; CDR3: CASSSSAGPWDGYTF
J: TRBJ1-6; size: few; V: TRBV4-1; CDR3: CASSQVGSPLHF
J: TRBJ2-5; size: few; V: TRBV7-8; CDR3: CASSLSSAREETQYF
J: TRBJ1-5; size: few; V: TRBV7-2; CDR3: CASSLGTGDQPQHF
J: TRBJ1-5; size: NA; V: TRBV7-2; CDR3: CASSLGEAIQPQHF
J: TRBJ1-6; size: many; V: TRBV30; CDR3: CAWSKDSTGPLHF
J: NA; size: NA; V: TRBV28; CDR3: CAGSSGDSRYEQYF
J: TRBJ2-7; size: few; V: TRBV4-2; CDR3: CASSQAKASGVYEQYF
J: TRBJ1-5; size: NA; V: TRBV7-2; CDR3: CASSLRGGGNQPQHF
J: TRBJ2-2; size: few; V: TRBV30; CDR3: CAWSVQVWRKKQGTGELFF
J: TRBJ2-7; size: NA; V: TRBV5-1; CDR3: CASSLEASGRGNEQYF
J: TRBJ2-5; size: NA; V: TRBV29-1; CDR3: CSVDPSQETQYF
J: TRBJ2-7; size: NA; V: TRBV11-3; CDR3: CASSTRTGDSYEQYF
J: TRBJ2-3; size: NA; V: TRBV11-2; CDR3: CASTLGGGTDTQYF
J: TRBJ2-2; size: few; V: TRBV14; CDR3: CASSQVQGPGELFF
J: TRBJ2-7; size: few; V: TRBV6-6; CDR3: CASSYSDRGDYEQYF
J: TRBJ2-5; size: NA; V: TRBV4-3; CDR3: CASSQGRSREATQYF
J: TRBJ2-1; size: few; V: TRBV19; CDR3: CASSHDRAGNEQFF
J: TRBJ2-7; size: NA; V: TRBV2; CDR3: CASQVRPRTYEQYF
J: TRBJ2-5; size: many; V: TRBV4-3; CDR3: CASSQTGNRGETQYF
J: TRBJ1-3; size: NA; V: TRBV2; CDR3: CASTPGSSGNTIYF
J: TRBJ2-1; size: NA; V: TRBV29-1; CDR3: CSVEVVGGGGGWGNEQFF
J: TRBJ1-5; size: NA; V: TRBV27; CDR3: CASSLSPGVGISNQPQHF
J: TRBJ2-7; size: few; V: TRBV4-3; CDR3: CASSQEGLRADLSYEQYF
J: TRBJ2-5; size: few; V: TRBV4-2; CDR3: CASSQDRETQYF
J: TRBJ2-7; size: NA; V: TRBV4-3; CDR3: CASSQGGTGDYEQYF
J: TRBJ1-2; size: NA; V: TRBV6-5; CDR3: CASSRAWTDYYGYTF
J: TRBJ2-7; size: NA; V: TRBV5-5; CDR3: CASSSGAGGAYEQYF
J: TRBJ2-3; size: few; V: TRBV9; CDR3: CASSVDRGLWDTQYF
J: TRBJ1-2; size: NA; V: TRBV7-9; CDR3: CASSLGSGIHGYTF
J: TRBJ2-7; size: few; V: TRBV19; CDR3: CASSFLLWNRATYEQYF
J: TRBJ2-4; size: few; V: TRBV14; CDR3: CASSLTSNIQYF
J: TRBJ2-1; size: few; V: TRBV4-3; CDR3: CASSYQFQRGGYNEQFF
J: TRBJ2-1; size: NA; V: TRBV7-2; CDR3: CASTTQLAVHNEQFF
J: TRBJ2-1; size: few; V: TRBV30; CDR3: CAWKPAGSYNEQFF
J: TRBJ2-1; size: NA; V: TRBV7-9; CDR3: CASSLAGTSGTYSYNEQFF
J: TRBJ2-3; size: NA; V: TRBV4-2; CDR3: CASSLSGTDTQYF
J: TRBJ1-1; size: NA; V: TRBV20-1; CDR3: CSARETEAFF
J: TRBJ2-1; size: few; V: TRBV5-4; CDR3: CASSFSGGAIYEQFF
J: TRBJ2-5; size: few; V: TRBV28; CDR3: CASSSWGLATQETQYF
J: TRBJ2-3; size: few; V: TRBV5-1; CDR3: CASGRSGGSTDTQYF
J: TRBJ2-5; size: few; V: TRBV4-3; CDR3: CASSQGTSRETQYF
J: TRBJ2-1; size: few; V: TRBV19; CDR3: CASSALGLAGTMKQFF
J: TRBJ2-6; size: NA; V: TRBV30; CDR3: CAWSTGSSGANVLTF
J: TRBJ2-1; size: NA; V: TRBV7-9; CDR3: CASSLDPASSYNEQFF
J: TRBJ2-3; size: NA; V: TRBV19; CDR3: CATTEGSTDTQYF
J: TRBJ2-7; size: few; V: TRBV7-2; CDR3: CASSLLAGTYEQYF
J: TRBJ2-7; size: NA; V: TRBV6-6; CDR3: CASSYRTDEQYF